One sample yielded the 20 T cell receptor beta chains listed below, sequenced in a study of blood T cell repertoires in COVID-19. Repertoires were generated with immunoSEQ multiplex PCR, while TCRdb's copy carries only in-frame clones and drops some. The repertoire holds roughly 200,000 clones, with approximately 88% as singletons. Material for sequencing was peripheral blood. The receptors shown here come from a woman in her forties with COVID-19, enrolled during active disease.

CDR3 nucleotides: TGTGCCAGCTCACGGGGGGGACAGGGCGCCTACGAGCAGTACTTC. Translation: CASSRGGQGAYEQYF. The J gene is TRBJ2-7, the V gene TRBV18; TRBD1 matches at 9 bases. CDR1 KGHSH and CDR2 LQKENI come from the germline V gene. The CDR3 has 15 residues. Losses at the gene ends were 4 bases for V and 2 bases for J; bases not matched to a gene: 6.

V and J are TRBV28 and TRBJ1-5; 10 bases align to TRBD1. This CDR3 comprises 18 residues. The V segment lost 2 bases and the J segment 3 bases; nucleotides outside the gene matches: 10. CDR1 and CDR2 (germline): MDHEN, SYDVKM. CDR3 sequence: CASSLTGTGVLSNQPQHF. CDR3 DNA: TGTGCCAGCAGTTTAACTGGGACAGGGGTCCTTTCCAATCAGCCCCAGCATTTT.

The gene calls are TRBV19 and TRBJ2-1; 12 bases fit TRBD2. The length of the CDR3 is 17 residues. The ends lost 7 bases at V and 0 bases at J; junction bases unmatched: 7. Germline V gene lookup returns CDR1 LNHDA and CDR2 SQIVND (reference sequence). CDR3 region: CASNGLAGKSSYNEQFF. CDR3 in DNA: TGTGCCAGTAATGGACTAGCGGGAAAGAGCTCCTACAATGAGCAGTTCTTC.

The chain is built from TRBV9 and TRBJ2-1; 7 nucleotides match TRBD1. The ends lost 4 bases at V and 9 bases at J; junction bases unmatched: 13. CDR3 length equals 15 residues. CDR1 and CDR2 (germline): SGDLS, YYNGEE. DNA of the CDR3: TGTGCCAGCAGCCGCTCAACGACAGGGAACCGTGAGCAGTTCTTC. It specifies CASSRSTTGNREQFF. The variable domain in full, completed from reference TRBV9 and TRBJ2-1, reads DSGVTQTPKHLITATGQRVTLRCSPRSGDLSVYWYQQSLDQGLQFLIQYYNGEERAKGNILERFSAQQFPDLHSELNLSSLELGDSALYFCASSRSTTGNREQFFGPGTRLTVL.

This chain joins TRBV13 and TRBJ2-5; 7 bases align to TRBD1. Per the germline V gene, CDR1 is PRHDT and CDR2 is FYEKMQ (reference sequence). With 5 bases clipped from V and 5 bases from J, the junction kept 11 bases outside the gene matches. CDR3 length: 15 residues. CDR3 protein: CASSAKGGAWETQYF. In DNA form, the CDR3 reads TGTGCCAGCAGCGCTAAAGGGGGCGCATGGGAGACCCAGTACTTC.

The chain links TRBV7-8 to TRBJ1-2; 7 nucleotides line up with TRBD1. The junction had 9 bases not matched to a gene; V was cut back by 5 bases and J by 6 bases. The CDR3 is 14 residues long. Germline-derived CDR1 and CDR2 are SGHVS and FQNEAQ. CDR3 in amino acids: CASSLSSTGDGYTF. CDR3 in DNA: TGTGCCAGCAGCCTATCATCCACAGGGGATGGCTACACCTTC.

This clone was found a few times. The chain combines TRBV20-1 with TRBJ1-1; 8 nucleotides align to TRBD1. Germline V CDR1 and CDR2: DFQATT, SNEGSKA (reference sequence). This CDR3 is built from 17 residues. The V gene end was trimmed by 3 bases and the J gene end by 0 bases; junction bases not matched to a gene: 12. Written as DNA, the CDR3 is TGCAGTGCTAGTTACTTCCGGACAGGGATCATGAACACTGAAGCTTTCTTT. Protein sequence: CSASYFRTGIMNTEAFF.

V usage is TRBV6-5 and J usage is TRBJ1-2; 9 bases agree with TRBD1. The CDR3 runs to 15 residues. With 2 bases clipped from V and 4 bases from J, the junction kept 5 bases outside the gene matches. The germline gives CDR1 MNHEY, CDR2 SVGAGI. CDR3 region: CASSYEGQGVYGYTF. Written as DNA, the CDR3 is TGTGCCAGCAGTTACGAGGGACAGGGAGTCTATGGCTACACCTTC.

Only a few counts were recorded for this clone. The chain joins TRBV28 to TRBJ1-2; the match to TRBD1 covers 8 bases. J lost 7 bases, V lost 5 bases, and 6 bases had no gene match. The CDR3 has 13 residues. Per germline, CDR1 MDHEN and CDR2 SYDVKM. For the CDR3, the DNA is TGTGCCAGCAGTCTCGGACAGGGTGGTGGCTACACCTTC. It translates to CASSLGQGGGYTF.

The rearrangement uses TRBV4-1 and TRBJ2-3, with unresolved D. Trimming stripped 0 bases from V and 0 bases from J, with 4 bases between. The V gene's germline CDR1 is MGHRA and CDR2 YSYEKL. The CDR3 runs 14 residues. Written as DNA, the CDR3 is TGCGCCAGCAGCCAAGAGAGTAGCACAGATACGCAGTATTTT. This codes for CASSQESSTDTQYF.

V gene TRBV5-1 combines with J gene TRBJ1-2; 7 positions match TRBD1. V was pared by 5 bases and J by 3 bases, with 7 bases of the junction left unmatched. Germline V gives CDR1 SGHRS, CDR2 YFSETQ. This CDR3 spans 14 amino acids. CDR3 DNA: TGCGCCAGCAGTATGGAGGGGGCCTACTATGGCTACACCTTC. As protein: CASSMEGAYYGYTF. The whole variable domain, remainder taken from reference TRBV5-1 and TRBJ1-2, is KAGVTQTPRYLIKTRGQQVTLSCSPISGHRSVSWYQQTPGQGLQFLFEYFSETQRNKGNFPGRFSGRQFSNSRSEMNVSTLELGDSALYLCASSMEGAYYGYTFGSGTRLTVV.

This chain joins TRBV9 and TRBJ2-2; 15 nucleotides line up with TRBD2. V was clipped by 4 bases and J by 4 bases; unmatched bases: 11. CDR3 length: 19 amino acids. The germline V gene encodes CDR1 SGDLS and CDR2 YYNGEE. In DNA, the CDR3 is TGTGCCAGCAGCCTCGGACTAGCGGGAGGGGCCCTCTCCACCGGGGAGCTGTTTTTT. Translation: CASSLGLAGGALSTGELFF.

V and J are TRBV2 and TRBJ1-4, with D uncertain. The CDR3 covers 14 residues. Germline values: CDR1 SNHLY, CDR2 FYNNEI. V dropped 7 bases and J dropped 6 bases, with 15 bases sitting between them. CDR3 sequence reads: CASTPGAGDEKLFF. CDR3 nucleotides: TGTGCCAGCACCCCGGGAGCCGGAGATGAAAAACTGTTTTTT. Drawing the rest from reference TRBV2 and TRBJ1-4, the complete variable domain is EPEVTQTPSHQVTQMGQEVILRCVPISNHLYFYWYRQILGQKVEFLVSFYNNEISEKSEIFDDQFSVERPDGSNFTLKIRSTKLEDSAMYFCASTPGAGDEKLFFGSGTQLSVL.

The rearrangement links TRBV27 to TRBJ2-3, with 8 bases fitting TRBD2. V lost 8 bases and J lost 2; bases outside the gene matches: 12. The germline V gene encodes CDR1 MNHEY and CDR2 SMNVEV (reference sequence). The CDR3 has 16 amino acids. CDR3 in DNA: TGTGCCAGCCGTACCACGGGAGGGAGGCACACAGATACGCAGTATTTT. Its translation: CASRTTGGRHTDTQYF.

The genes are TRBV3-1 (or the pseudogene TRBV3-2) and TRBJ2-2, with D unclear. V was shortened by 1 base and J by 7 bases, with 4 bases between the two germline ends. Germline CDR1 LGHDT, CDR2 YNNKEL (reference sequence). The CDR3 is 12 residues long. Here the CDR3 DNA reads TGTGCCAGCAGCCAAGTCAACGGGGAGCTGTTTTTT. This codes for CASSQVNGELFF.

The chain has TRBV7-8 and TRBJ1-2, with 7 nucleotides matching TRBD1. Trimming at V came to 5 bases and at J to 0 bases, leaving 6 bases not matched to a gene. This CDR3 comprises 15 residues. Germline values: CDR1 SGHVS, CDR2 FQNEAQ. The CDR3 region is CASSPGTATNYGYTF. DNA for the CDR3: TGTGCCAGCAGCCCAGGGACAGCCACTAACTATGGCTACACCTTC.

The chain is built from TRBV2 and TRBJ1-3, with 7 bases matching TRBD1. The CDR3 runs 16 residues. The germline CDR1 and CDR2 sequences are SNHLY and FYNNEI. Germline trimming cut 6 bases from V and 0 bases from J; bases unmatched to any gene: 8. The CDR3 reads CASRGDSARSGNTIYF. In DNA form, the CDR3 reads TGTGCCAGCAGGGGGGACAGCGCTCGCTCTGGAAACACCATATATTTT.

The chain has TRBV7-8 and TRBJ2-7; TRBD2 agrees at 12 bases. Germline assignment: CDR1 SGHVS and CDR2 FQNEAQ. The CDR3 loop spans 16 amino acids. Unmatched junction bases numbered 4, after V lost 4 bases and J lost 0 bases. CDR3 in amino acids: CASSSRGLAGSYEQYF. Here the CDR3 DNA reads TGTGCCAGCAGCTCCAGGGGACTAGCGGGCTCCTACGAGCAGTACTTC.

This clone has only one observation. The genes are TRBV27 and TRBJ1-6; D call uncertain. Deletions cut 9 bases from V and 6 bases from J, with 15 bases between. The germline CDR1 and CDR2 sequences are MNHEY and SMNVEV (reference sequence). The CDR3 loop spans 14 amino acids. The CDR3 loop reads CASGGSFSNSPLHF. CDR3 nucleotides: TGTGCCAGTGGAGGCTCATTTTCTAATTCACCCCTCCACTTT.

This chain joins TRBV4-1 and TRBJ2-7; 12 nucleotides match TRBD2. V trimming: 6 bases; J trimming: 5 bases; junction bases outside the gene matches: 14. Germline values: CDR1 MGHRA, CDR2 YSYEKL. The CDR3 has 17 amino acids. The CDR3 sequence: CASRESESSGRANEQYF. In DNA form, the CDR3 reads TGCGCCAGCAGAGAGTCCGAATCTAGCGGGAGGGCGAACGAGCAGTACTTC.